This T cell receptor beta chain was documented in a study of T cell responses to AZD1222 COVID-19 vaccine (dated by TCRdb to 2020 to 2022). With regard to the full study: TCR sequencing was performed for about 240 trial participants, of whom some 200 were given two doses of AZD1222 and some 26 were given two doses of MenACWY control vaccine. Trial participants were enrolled by age into subgroups of 18-55, 56-69 and 70-plus years, and about 150, 27 and 61 TCR-sequenced participants, respectively, were included in these subgroups.

What the research found in general, with its limitations: Because no day 14 peak-response samples were available, the repertoires could be characterized only after the peak T cell response. After two AZD1222 doses, both the breadth and the depth of spike-specific TCRs were significantly higher than at day 0 and than in MenACWY recipients. Most participants were white British and females outnumbered males, and the authors suggested that clonal diversity may have been underestimated. The 56-69-year group was small, and its depth increase did not reach significance, likely because of low power. The whole spike protein was spanned by vaccine-associated CD4 TCRs, and dominant responses were seen in regions 160-218 and 743-854. Conclusions about previously exposed vaccinees are limited, since just 5 or 6 AZD1222 recipients were seropositive for SARS-CoV-2 at baseline. Reportedly, almost half of the unique spike-specific TCRs recognized epitopes lying outside the regions that are mutated in the B.1.351 and B.1.1.7 variants.

The CDR3 regions of human TCRbeta chains were analyzed by immunosequencing. Turning to the authors' computational methods: TCRs in the repertoires were matched against a reference library of SARS-CoV-2-specific TCRs that had been generated with the MIRA antigen-specificity platform. Breadth was defined as the fraction of unique TCRs that were SARS-CoV-2-associated, and depth was defined as the fraction of total T cells that were SARS-CoV-2-associated. Using the MIRA data, each spike-specific TCR was mapped to the spike region that the TCR reacts to and placed in a CD4 or CD8 class. Log10-transformed breadth and depth values were compared by one-way ANOVA with Sidak's multiple comparisons tests. TCRdb stores this immuneACCESS table with in-frame sequences only. Part of the clones is absent; in the studies checked, under half of the shortfall reflects unresolved V genes, and no reason is known for the rest. V and J calls and clone size are those listed in that table; D and trimming were worked out from the DNA. The sample contains about 140,000 clones, 70% to 90% of them found a single time. The top ten clones comprise less than 6% of the sample.

From its cysteine to its phenylalanine, the CDR3 spans 15 amino acids. Left in the record is the CDR3 DNA by itself, 45 bases read in frame from the first base. CDR1 and CDR2, looked up from the germline V gene, are SGDLS and YYNGEE. V drops 0 bases and J drops 2 bases, leaving 11 bases in between. The meaning of the sample's time point label: about 28 days (+/-7) after the second vaccine dose. AZD1222 recipients with second doses at about 4 weeks or about 12 weeks were pooled, because spike-specific TCR depth and breadth did not differ between schedules. Samples from vaccinated people were obtained from the UK trials COV001 and COV002, which included a single-blind randomized controlled phase 2/3 trial of AZD1222 (ChAdOx1 nCoV-19) in healthy adults. For TCRbeta chain sequencing, PBMC samples from trial participants were taken at day 0 and at day 28 after the second dose. As concerns this clone: This clone's antigen is unknown. The sample holds no much larger clone one base away, and base qualities are not on file.

The receptor comes from an adult who received the AZD1222 COVID-19 vaccine. This material consisted of peripheral blood, taken 28 days after the second AZD1222 dose. This chain joins TRBV9 to TRBJ1-1; TRBD1 is perhaps the D gene, given 5 matching bases. CDR3 loop: CASSVGGAINTEAFF. The nucleotides are TGTGCCAGCAGCGTAGGAGGGGCAATTAACACTGAAGCTTTCTTT.